These 30 T cell receptor beta chains were sequenced from one sample in a study of T cell repertoires and HLA-DP antigens. The table came from immunoSEQ multiplex PCR; TCRdb's copy has only in-frame clones and leaves some out. The sample lists roughly 110,000 clones; around 92% were seen once. No antigens are known for them. Sequencing input: CD4+ T cells from PBMCs. These receptors originate from a woman aged 18-29 years in good health and CMV-seronegative.

The chain joins TRBV7-6 to TRBJ1-1; D not resolved. Germline V CDR1 and CDR2: SGHVS, FNYEAQ. The CDR3 runs to 14 residues. V lost 0 bases and J 0 bases, leaving 5 bases between the germline ends. The CDR3 nucleotides are TGTGCCAGCAGCTTAGCCCCTATGAACACTGAAGCTTTCTTT. Translated: CASSLAPMNTEAFF.

This clone was observed a single time. The chain is built from TRBV5-4 and TRBJ1-2; 8 bases line up with TRBD1. This CDR3 is built from 14 residues. V trimming: 4 bases; J trimming: 7 bases; junction bases outside the gene matches: 9. Germline CDR1 is SGHNT and CDR2 is YYREEE (reference sequence). The CDR3 is CASSQGQGRFGYTF. The CDR3 DNA is TGTGCCAGCAGCCAAGGACAGGGAAGGTTTGGCTACACCTTC.

The chain carries TRBV28 and TRBJ1-5, with a possible D match to TRBD1 (6 bases). V was cut by 6 bases and J by 1 base, with 19 bases left in between. Germline V lookup: CDR1 MDHEN, CDR2 SYDVKM. This CDR3 is 17 amino acids long. The CDR3, as DNA: TGTGCCAGCAGCTCGGTCCGGGCAGGGGTGAGCAATCAGCCCCAGCATTTT. This encodes CASSSVRAGVSNQPQHF.

This chain links TRBV6-5 with TRBJ2-1; no clear D. Trimming pared 7 bases from V and 5 bases from J, leaving 18 bases between. CDR1 MNHEY and CDR2 SVGAGI come from the germline V gene. The CDR3 consists of 15 residues. The chain's CDR3 is CASTSARKGNNEQFF. CDR3 nucleotides: TGTGCCAGCACCTCAGCTAGGAAAGGGAACAATGAGCAGTTCTTC.

This clone was seen once. The chain is built from TRBV11-2 and TRBJ2-2, with TRBD2 identical over 12 bases. Per germline, CDR1 SGHAT and CDR2 FQNNGV. This CDR3 is built from 16 residues. The V segment lost 2 bases and the J segment 6 bases; nucleotides outside the gene matches: 4. The chain's CDR3 is CASSLPSGRAAGELFF. The CDR3 DNA is TGTGCCAGCAGCTTACCTAGCGGGAGGGCCGCCGGGGAGCTGTTTTTT.

This sequence joins TRBV11-3 and TRBJ1-4; the D gene is possibly TRBD1 (5 bases). CDR1 is SGHNT, CDR2 YENEEA, per germline. This CDR3 has 16 amino acids. Trimming removed 10 bases from V and 6 bases from J, with 24 bases in between. This CDR3 reads CAKSEYTGAGHEKLFF. The CDR3 DNA follows: TGTGCCAAATCCGAATATACCGGGGCAGGTCATGAAAAACTGTTTTTT.

V and J are TRBV4-2 and TRBJ2-7; TRBD1 matches 10 bases. Per germline, CDR1 LGHNA and CDR2 YNFKEQ. CDR3 length: 16 amino acids. Trimming cost V 7 bases and J 2 bases; bases outside gene matches: 11. The chain's CDR3 is CASTATAGTGAYEQYF. As DNA, the CDR3 is TGTGCCAGCACCGCCACCGCGGGGACAGGGGCCTACGAGCAGTACTTC.

The chain combines TRBV2 with TRBJ2-7; 9 bases match TRBD1. CDR1 is SNHLY, CDR2 FYNNEI, per germline. The CDR3 extends over 14 amino acids. The J segment lost 5 bases and the V segment lost 6 bases, leaving 8 bases of the junction unmatched. In DNA form, the CDR3 reads TGTGCCAGCAGGAGACAGGGGGGTTTGAACGAGCAGTACTTC. Its protein is CASRRQGGLNEQYF.

The CDR3 coding sequence is TGTGCCAGCAGCCCCGGTCGGGGATATAATTCACCCCTCCACTTT. Its protein is CASSPGRGYNSPLHF. The rearrangement joins TRBV7-6 to TRBJ1-6; D uncertain. Germline-derived CDR1 and CDR2 are SGHVS and FNYEAQ. This CDR3 spans 15 amino acids. With 5 bases removed from V and 4 bases from J, the gap between germline ends came to 12 bases.

V gene TRBV10-1 combines with J gene TRBJ2-3; 7 nucleotides line up with TRBD1. V lost 4 bases, J lost 3 bases, and 7 bases stayed unmatched. The germline CDR1 and CDR2 sequences are WNHNN and SYGVQD (reference sequence). CDR3 size: 15 residues. The CDR3, as DNA: TGCGCCAGCAGTGCGGCAGGGGGTTATACAGATACGCAGTATTTT. Residues: CASSAAGGYTDTQYF.

This chain uses TRBV6-5 with TRBJ2-5; D unresolved. Trimming pared 6 bases from V and 3 bases from J, leaving 5 bases between. Germline V gives CDR1 MNHEY, CDR2 SVGAGI. CDR3 size: 11 residues. CDR3 DNA: TGTGCCAGCAGCCGCGAAGAGACCCAGTACTTC. It yields the protein CASSREETQYF.

This clone was detected once. This chain uses TRBV27 with TRBJ2-5; 9 bases line up with TRBD1. Germline trimming cut 5 bases from V and 5 bases from J; bases unmatched to any gene: 9. The CDR3 is 15 amino acids. Germline values: CDR1 MNHEY, CDR2 SMNVEV (reference sequence). Here the CDR3 reads CASSLPDRGWETQYF. In DNA form, the CDR3 reads TGTGCCAGCAGTCTCCCGGACAGGGGTTGGGAGACCCAGTACTTC.

This clone was counted many times. This chain joins TRBV7-2 and TRBJ2-1; D is undetermined. Deletions cut 2 bases from V and 7 bases from J, with 9 bases between. The CDR3 runs 13 residues. Germline V lookup: CDR1 SGHTA, CDR2 FQGNSA. CDR3 sequence: CASSLQSSNEQFF. DNA for the CDR3: TGTGCCAGCAGCTTACAATCTAGTAATGAGCAGTTCTTC.

The table lists this clone with a few counts. V is TRBV19 and J is TRBJ1-2, with D unresolved. Between the trimmed V and J ends, which lost 0 bases and 5 bases, there was a span of 19 bases. In germline, CDR1 is LNHDA, CDR2 SQIVND (reference sequence). The CDR3 is 17 residues long. Here the CDR3 DNA reads TGTGCCAGTAGTATAGATCTATCAGGCAAGCGTCGGTATGGCTACACCTTC. Encoded protein: CASSIDLSGKRRYGYTF. Drawing the rest from reference TRBV19 and TRBJ1-2, the complete variable domain is DGGITQSPKYLFRKEGQNVTLSCEQNLNHDAMYWYRQDPGQGLRLIYYSQIVNDFQKGDIAEGYSVSREKKESFPLTVTSAQKNPTAFYLCASSIDLSGKRRYGYTFGSGTRLTVV.

The V call is TRBV2, the J call TRBJ2-7; TRBD2 matches 7 bases. The CDR3 length is 13 residues. Germline CDR1 reads SNHLY; CDR2 reads FYNNEI. J gave up 8 bases and V 4 bases, and 8 bases lay outside the gene matches. CDR3 DNA: TGTGCCAGCAGTGTTGGAGGGAGGGATCAGCAGTACGTC. As protein: CASSVGGRDQQYV.

J is TRBJ2-7 and V is TRBV30; the D gene could be TRBD1 or TRBD2 (5 bases each). CDR1 and CDR2 from the germline V gene are GTSNPN and SVGIG (reference sequence). This CDR3 spans 13 amino acids. Trimming pared 4 bases from V and 0 bases from J, leaving 10 bases between. The CDR3 spells CAWNGASSYEQYF. The CDR3 nucleotides are TGTGCCTGGAACGGGGCCTCCTCCTACGAGCAGTACTTC.

This chain links TRBV18 with TRBJ2-2; TRBD2 agrees at 8 bases. The V gene's germline CDR1 is KGHSH and CDR2 LQKENI. The CDR3 spans 16 residues. V lost 2 bases and J lost 0; bases outside the gene matches: 2. The DNA for the CDR3 is TGTGCCAGCTCACCATCGGGGGGGCCGAACACCGGGGAGCTGTTTTTT. Its protein is CASSPSGGPNTGELFF.

The genes are TRBV5-4 and TRBJ2-3, with a weak D call TRBD1 (5 bases). Germline CDR1 is SGHNT and CDR2 is YYREEE (reference sequence). The CDR3 sequence is 15 residues long. Trimming took off 0 bases at V and 2 bases at J, with 10 bases between the two ends. The CDR3 bases are TGTGCCAGCAGCTTGGGTCAGGGATCCACAGATACGCAGTATTTT. Its translation: CASSLGQGSTDTQYF.

This rearrangement joins TRBV15 to TRBJ1-2; 7 nucleotides agree with TRBD1. The germline V gene has CDR1 LNHNV and CDR2 YYDKDF (reference sequence). Losses at the gene ends were 1 base for V and 5 bases for J; bases not matched to a gene: 10. This CDR3 is 16 amino acids long. The chain's CDR3 is CATSRGQGQSFYGYTF. CDR3 DNA: TGTGCCACCAGCAGAGGGCAGGGACAGTCATTTTATGGCTACACCTTC. Filled out from reference TRBV15 and TRBJ1-2, the complete variable domain reads DAMVIQNPRYQVTQFGKPVTLSCSQTLNHNVMYWYQQKSSQAPKLLFHYYDKDFNNEADTPDNFQSRRPNTSFCFLDIRSPGLGDTAMYLCATSRGQGQSFYGYTFGSGTRLTVV.

The V gene is TRBV7-3, the J gene TRBJ2-3; D is unclear. Trimming removed 3 bases at V and 2 bases at J, with 9 bases between. Germline V gene lookup returns CDR1 SGHTA and CDR2 FQGTGA. The CDR3 sequence is 14 residues long. DNA of the CDR3: TGTGCCAGCAGCTTCGCTAGTTCCACAGATACGCAGTATTTT. Residues: CASSFASSTDTQYF.

This rearrangement joins TRBV11-3 to TRBJ2-1, with a possible D match to TRBD1 (6 bases). The V gene's germline CDR1 is SGHNT and CDR2 YENEEA. The V end was cut by 3 bases, the J end by 4 bases, with 13 bases between. The CDR3 runs to 15 residues. Here the CDR3 reads CASSLGDTAYNEQFF. In DNA, the CDR3 is TGTGCCAGCAGCTTGGGGGACACGGCATACAATGAGCAGTTCTTC.

This clone showed up just once. The V gene is TRBV2, the J gene TRBJ1-1; D uncertain. CDR3 length equals 13 residues. Germline assignment: CDR1 SNHLY and CDR2 FYNNEI. V lost 2 bases and J lost 2, with 6 bases in between. Here the CDR3 reads CASSEQVNTEAFF. The CDR3 DNA reads as TGTGCCAGCAGTGAACAGGTTAACACTGAAGCTTTCTTT.

This clone came up once. The chain recombines TRBV11-2 with TRBJ2-7, with 9 bases lining up with TRBD2. The CDR3 consists of 16 residues. V trimming: 5 bases; J trimming: 3 bases; junction bases outside the gene matches: 11. Germline-derived CDR1 and CDR2 are SGHAT and FQNNGV. The CDR3 spells CASSRVGGRAIYEQYF. CDR3 sequence (DNA): TGTGCCAGCAGCCGGGTCGGCGGGAGGGCCATCTACGAGCAGTACTTC.

This chain links TRBV7-2 with TRBJ2-5; D gene unclear. The CDR3 is made up of 14 amino acids. CDR1 and CDR2 (germline): SGHTA, FQGNSA. V lost 5 bases and J lost 7, with 17 bases in between. DNA for the CDR3: TGTGCCAGCAGCCCGGGTAGGTCCCACGGGACCCAGTACTTC. It codes for CASSPGRSHGTQYF. Together with reference TRBV7-2 and TRBJ2-5, the CDR3 gives the full variable domain: GAGVSQSPSNKVTEKGKDVELRCDPISGHTALYWYRQSLGQGLEFLIYFQGNSAPDKSGLPSDRFSAERTGGSVSTLTIQRTQQEDSAVYLCASSPGRSHGTQYFGPGTRLLVL.

The V and J genes are TRBV6-5 and TRBJ1-4; D gene uncertain. The V end lost 6 bases, the J end lost 0 bases, and 11 bases lay between the germline ends. The CDR3 extends over 15 amino acids. Germline assignment: CDR1 MNHEY and CDR2 SVGAGI. The CDR3 loop reads CASRGYVTTNEKLFF. CDR3 in DNA: TGTGCCAGCAGAGGATACGTTACAACTAATGAAAAACTGTTTTTT.

The chain carries TRBV29-1 and TRBJ2-7; 7 positions match TRBD2. V dropped 7 bases and J dropped 5; count of bases not matched to a gene: 14. CDR1 is SQVTM, CDR2 ANQGSEA, per germline. The CDR3 runs to 14 residues. The DNA for the CDR3 is TGCAGCGCCCAAACGCGACTAGCAAAGAACGAGCAGTACTTC. Translating gives CSAQTRLAKNEQYF.

The rearrangement links TRBV28 to TRBJ2-5, with D uncertain. Germline loops: CDR1 MDHEN, CDR2 SYDVKM. There are 12 residues in the CDR3. The V gene lost 5 bases and the J gene lost 0 bases, with 4 bases spanning the gap. The chain's CDR3 is CASSPYQETQYF. The CDR3 DNA follows: TGTGCCAGCAGTCCGTACCAAGAGACCCAGTACTTC.

In this sample, this clone turned up a few times. This rearrangement joins TRBV7-3 to TRBJ2-2; D is unresolved. Trimming took 4 bases from V and 1 from J, leaving 7 bases between them. This CDR3 contains 14 residues. CDR1 is SGHTA and CDR2 is FQGTGA in the germline V gene. The CDR3 nucleotides read TGTGCCAGCAGCTCCCAACAGAACACCGGGGAGCTGTTTTTT. Its protein is CASSSQQNTGELFF. Looking up the rest from reference TRBV7-3 and TRBJ2-2 gives the full variable domain: GAGVSQTPSNKVTEKGKYVELRCDPISGHTALYWYRQSLGQGPEFLIYFQGTGAADDSGLPNDRFFAVRPEGSVSTLKIQRTERGDSAVYLCASSSQQNTGELFFGEGSRLTVL.

The chain is built from TRBV5-1 and TRBJ2-3; D tentatively fits TRBD1 or TRBD2 (5 bases each). The germline gives CDR1 SGHRS, CDR2 YFSETQ. V lost 4 bases, J lost 7 bases, and 16 bases lay in between. CDR3 size: 14 residues. The CDR3 protein is CASSTGTPPYTQYF. The CDR3 coding sequence is TGCGCCAGCAGCACCGGGACCCCGCCTTATACGCAGTATTTT.

This chain links TRBV19 with TRBJ2-3; TRBD2 is a possible D gene (6 bases). The CDR3 runs to 15 residues. V was clipped by 9 bases and J by 2 bases, with 18 bases between them. Germline V gene lookup returns CDR1 LNHDA and CDR2 SQIVND (reference sequence). The chain's CDR3 is CASQRAERPTDTQYF. The CDR3 DNA reads as TGTGCCAGCCAGCGGGCCGAGCGTCCCACAGATACGCAGTATTTT.